This is a list of T cell receptor beta chains from one sample in a study of identical twins. TCRdb re-derived calls from the 5' RACE reads in MiXCR, one entry per CDR3 protein. This sample has around 500,000 distinct CDR3 sequences; 13% to 15% occur once, and the top ten carry about 0.52%. The sample was also reused in another study, on yellow fever vaccine responses in identical twins.

Sequencing was carried out using CD4+ T cells sorted from blood. All receptors derive from a woman between 18 and 29 years old in good health. The CDR3 runs from the conserved cysteine through the conserved F or W. D genes are given only for firm matches. Clone size, where shown, is once, few, many, or a class for clones that have expanded.

j_call | v_call | d_call | clone_size | cdr3_aa | cdr3_nt
TRBJ2-3 | TRBV4-2 | NA | many | CASSQAGQETDTQYF | TGTGCCAGCAGCCAAGCCGGCCAGGAAACAGATACGCAGTATTTT
TRBJ2-7 | TRBV12-3/TRBV12-4 | NA | many | CASTPTGGKGEQYF | TGTGCCAGCACCCCTACCGGCGGGAAGGGCGAGCAGTACTTC
TRBJ2-5 | TRBV4-1 | NA | NA | CASSQEAGRPETQYF | TGCGCCAGCAGCCAAGAGGCGGGACGTCCAGAGACCCAGTACTTC
TRBJ2-2 | TRBV2 | NA | NA | CASKGGAAAGELFF | TGTGCCAGCAAGGGGGGGGCCGCCGCCGGGGAGCTGTTTTTT
TRBJ2-1 | TRBV7-2 | NA | NA | CASSPQPQSNEQFF | TGTGCCAGCAGCCCACAACCCCAGAGCAATGAGCAGTTCTTC
TRBJ2-1 | TRBV12-5 | NA | few | CASAGQGKASGQFVNEQFF | TGTGCTAGTGCCGGACAGGGGAAGGCTAGCGGGCAATTTGTCAATGAGCAGTTCTTC
TRBJ1-1 | TRBV3-1 | TRBD1 | NA | CASSPGTDWAFF | TGTGCCAGCAGCCCCGGGACAGACTGGGCTTTCTTT
TRBJ2-1 | TRBV14 | TRBD2 | few | CASSQDRGGLLNEQFF | TGTGCCAGCAGCCAAGATCGGGGGGGCCTCCTCAATGAGCAGTTCTTC
TRBJ2-5 | TRBV7-2 | NA | NA | CASSLTGSQETQYF | TGTGCCAGCAGCTTAACAGGCAGTCAAGAGACCCAGTACTTC
TRBJ2-7 | TRBV29-1 | NA | many | CSVQGPNYEQYF | TGCAGCGTCCAGGGGCCCAACTACGAGCAGTACTTC
TRBJ2-5 | TRBV27 | NA | few | CASSSWGGQEETQYF | TGTGCCAGCAGTTCCTGGGGTGGACAAGAAGAGACCCAGTACTTC
TRBJ2-7 | TRBV6-1 | TRBD1 | NA | CASSKQDRGYEQYF | TGTGCCAGCAGTAAACAGGACAGGGGCTACGAGCAGTACTTC
TRBJ1-3 | TRBV20-1 | NA | NA | CSARSGNSGNTIYF | TGCAGTGCTAGGTCAGGGAACTCTGGAAACACCATATATTTT
TRBJ2-4 | TRBV24-1 | TRBD1 | NA | CATSDGDRAKNIQYF | TGTGCCACCAGTGATGGGGACAGGGCCAAAAACATTCAGTACTTC
TRBJ2-5 | TRBV5-4 | NA | NA | CASSLEGRTQETQYF | TGTGCCAGCAGCTTGGAAGGCAGGACCCAAGAGACCCAGTACTTC
TRBJ1-6 | TRBV4-3 | NA | few | CASSQRAAGMNYNSPLHF | TGCGCCAGCAGCCAAAGGGCGGCAGGGATGAACTATAATTCACCCCTCCACTTT
TRBJ2-5 | TRBV12-3/TRBV12-4 | TRBD2 | few | CASSFSGGVQKTQYF | TGTGCCAGCAGTTTTAGCGGGGGTGTACAGAAGACCCAGTACTTC
TRBJ2-7 | TRBV12-3/TRBV12-4 | NA | NA | CASSARGGGQGHEQYF | TGTGCCAGCAGTGCCCGAGGCGGCGGGCAAGGGCACGAGCAGTACTTC
TRBJ2-4 | TRBV28 | TRBD1 | few | CASSLWDRAKNIQYF | TGTGCCAGCAGTTTATGGGACAGGGCCAAAAACATTCAGTACTTC
TRBJ2-5 | TRBV10-2 | TRBD2 | NA | CASSWGKAGGGETQYF | TGCGCCAGCAGTTGGGGAAAAGCGGGAGGAGGGGAGACCCAGTACTTC
TRBJ2-2 | TRBV6-2/TRBV6-3 | NA | many | CASSDTGELFF | TGTGCCAGCAGTGACACCGGGGAGCTGTTTTTT
TRBJ2-7 | TRBV5-1 | NA | NA | CASSLAPALVIYEQYF | TGCGCCAGCAGCTTGGCCCCAGCACTCGTAATCTACGAGCAGTACTTC
TRBJ2-7 | TRBV12-3/TRBV12-4 | NA | few | CASSLVGFGQYF | TGTGCCAGCAGTTTAGTAGGATTCGGGCAGTACTTC
TRBJ2-2 | TRBV28 | NA | few | CASSLFPGARTGELFF | TGTGCCAGCAGTTTATTTCCGGGGGCAAGAACCGGGGAGCTGTTTTTT
TRBJ2-7 | TRBV3-1 | TRBD2 | NA | CASSQEGLAGPYF | TGTGCCAGCAGCCAAGAAGGGCTAGCGGGACCTTACTTC
TRBJ2-7 | TRBV7-2 | TRBD1 | few | CASSPGQGAQEQYF | TGTGCCAGCAGCCCGGGACAGGGGGCGCAGGAGCAGTACTTC
TRBJ2-1 | TRBV28 | NA | few | CASSSGLSIRYNEQFF | TGTGCCAGCAGTTCCGGCCTATCCATCCGGTACAATGAGCAGTTCTTC
TRBJ2-3 | TRBV5-6 | TRBD2 | NA | CASSLWGLGKTDTQYF | TGTGCCAGCAGCTTGTGGGGACTAGGAAAAACAGATACGCAGTATTTT
TRBJ2-5 | TRBV29-1 | NA | few | CSGRGWETQYF | TGCAGCGGCAGGGGTTGGGAGACCCAGTACTTC
TRBJ2-1 | TRBV27 | NA | NA | CASGALLTSEQFF | TGTGCCAGCGGGGCCCTACTTACCAGTGAGCAGTTCTTC
TRBJ2-2 | TRBV12-3/TRBV12-4 | NA | many | CASNLYTGELFF | TGTGCCAGCAACCTCTACACCGGGGAGCTGTTTTTT
TRBJ1-1 | TRBV28 | TRBD1 | few | CASSLSGQGVKTEAFF | TGTGCCAGCAGTTTATCGGGACAGGGGGTCAAGACTGAAGCTTTCTTT
TRBJ2-7 | TRBV27 | TRBD2 | few | CASSLTGTSGGVSYEQYF | TGTGCCAGCAGTTTAACCGGGACTAGCGGGGGTGTCTCCTACGAGCAGTACTTC
TRBJ1-1 | TRBV27 | TRBD1 | NA | CASSFGDRGGGINTEAFF | TGTGCCAGCAGTTTTGGGGACAGGGGCGGTGGAATTAACACCGAAGCTTTCTTT
TRBJ1-2 | TRBV24-1 | NA | few | CATSDSGRTIGYTF | TGTGCCACCAGTGATTCCGGACGGACAATTGGCTACACCTTC